The rows below give T cell receptor beta chains drawn from one sample of a study of CD8 T cells in ankylosing spondylitis. Using its own MiXCR run on the 5' RACE reads, TCRdb lists one record per CDR3 protein. The repertoire includes tens of thousands of distinct CDR3 sequences, 7.9% of them detected once, and roughly 30% sits in the top ten. Sequencing was carried out using blood. The receptors derive from a male donor with ankylosing spondylitis or in good health (not recorded which). CDR3s include the opening cysteine and the closing phenylalanine or tryptophan. A D gene is named only where the DNA matches it firmly. Clone size is given for some rows only: seen once, a few or many times, or a class if the clone is expanded.

D gene	clone size	V gene	J gene	CDR3 length	CDR3 DNA	CDR3 protein
TRBD1	few	TRBV19	TRBJ2-2	15	TGTGCCAGTAACAACCGGGACAGGGGTCTCGGGGAGCTGTTTTTT	CASNNRDRGLGELFF
TRBD1	-	TRBV29-1	TRBJ2-5	15	TGCAGCGTTGCGCCGGGACAGGGAGATACGGAGACCCAGTACTTC	CSVAPGQGDTETQYF
-	few	TRBV7-6	TRBJ1-5	13	TGTGCCAGCAGCTTAGGGGTCAATCAGCCCCAGCATTTT	CASSLGVNQPQHF
TRBD2	many	TRBV29-1	TRBJ2-5	14	TGCAGCGTTGGTTCGGCGGGGGGTAAAGAGACCCAGTACTTC	CSVGSAGGKETQYF
TRBD1	many	TRBV7-9	TRBJ2-2	16	TGTGCCAGCAGCTTTGCAGGGGGCGCGGCCACCGGGGAGCTGTTTTTT	CASSFAGGAATGELFF
-	many	TRBV29-1	TRBJ2-3	10	TGCAGCGTTGAGTTGGATACGCAGTATTTT	CSVELDTQYF
-	-	TRBV6-2/TRBV6-3	TRBJ2-4	14	TGTGCCAGCACTCTTACGGAGGAATTAAACATTCAGTACTTC	CASTLTEELNIQYF
TRBD2	many	TRBV20-1	TRBJ2-1	15	TGCAGTGCTAGAAGGGGCCTAGCGGGTACTAATGAGCAGTTCTTC	CSARRGLAGTNEQFF
-	-	TRBV2	TRBJ1-5	13	TGTGCCAGCAGGGGACAAGGCAATCAGCCCCAGCATTTT	CASRGQGNQPQHF
-	-	TRBV10-2	TRBJ2-7	14	TGCGCCAGCAGTGAGTCCGGACGCTCAGGAGAGCAGTACTTC	CASSESGRSGEQYF
TRBD1	-	TRBV19	TRBJ2-2	14	TGTGCCAGTAGCCAACAGGGGGACACCGGGGAGCTGTTTTTT	CASSQQGDTGELFF
-	-	TRBV28	TRBJ2-1	14	TGTGCCAGCAGTTTATTAGTGGAGGGCAATGAGCAGTTCTTC	CASSLLVEGNEQFF
-	-	TRBV25-1	TRBJ2-2	13	TGTGCCAGCAGTGAAGGCGGTCCCGGGGAGCTGTTTTTT	CASSEGGPGELFF
-	-	TRBV29-1	TRBJ1-1	15	TGCAGCGTTTTCCGGGCCCCACAAGGAGGCAAAGAAGCTTTCTTT	CSVFRAPQGGKEAFF
TRBD1	many	TRBV20-1	TRBJ2-1	14	TGCAGTGCTTCCCCGGGGACAGGGATCGGTGAGCAGTTCTTC	CSASPGTGIGEQFF
-	many	TRBV27	TRBJ2-7	15	TGTGCCAGCAGCGCCGGGGCGGGGTCCTTCTACGAGCAGTACTTC	CASSAGAGSFYEQYF
TRBD1	-	TRBV28	TRBJ2-4	15	TGTGCCAGCAGTTTATCCAGGGGGAAACGAAACATTCAGTACTTC	CASSLSRGKRNIQYF
-	few	TRBV9	TRBJ2-1	12	TGTGCCAGCAGCGTAGAGGGGAATGAGCAGTTCTTC	CASSVEGNEQFF
-	many	TRBV14	TRBJ2-1	11	TGTGCCAGCAGCGAAGCGGGTAGGCCGTTCTTC	CASSEAGRPFF
-	few	TRBV28	TRBJ1-5	14	TGTGCCAGCAGGCCCGTGGGAATAGGTCAGCCCCAGCATTTT	CASRPVGIGQPQHF
-	many	TRBV12-3/TRBV12-4	TRBJ2-1	14	TGTGCCAGCAGCCGAGCACTTGTCGACAATGAGCAGTTCTTC	CASSRALVDNEQFF
-	many	TRBV12-3/TRBV12-4	TRBJ1-2	11	TGTGCCAGCAGCCCCGGATATGGCTACACCTTC	CASSPGYGYTF
-	few	TRBV6-2/TRBV6-3	TRBJ1-5	14	TGTGCCAGCAGTTACTCTCGGGGGAATCAGCCCCAGCATTTT	CASSYSRGNQPQHF
-	-	TRBV19	TRBJ1-5	13	TGTGCCAGTAGTCAAAAGCGGGGGCAGCCCCAGCATTTT	CASSQKRGQPQHF
TRBD1	few	TRBV20-1	TRBJ1-1	14	TGCAGTGCTAGAGGGACAGGGGATGCCACTGAAGCTTTCTTT	CSARGTGDATEAFF
-	few	TRBV5-5	TRBJ2-2	15	TGTGCCAGCAGCTTGGACGGATTCTCGCCCGGGGAGCTGTTTTTT	CASSLDGFSPGELFF
TRBD1	many	TRBV5-1	TRBJ2-1	16	TGCGCCAGCAGCTTGGACGGACAGGGAAGGGGCAATGAGCAGTTCTTC	CASSLDGQGRGNEQFF
-	-	TRBV29-1	TRBJ2-3	15	TGCAGCGCCGGACGTCGGACGTCTAGCACAGATACGCAGTATTTT	CSAGRRTSSTDTQYF
-	-	TRBV5-5	TRBJ2-1	15	TGTGCCAGCAGCATAGACACCGCCTCCTACAATGAGCAGTTCTTC	CASSIDTASYNEQFF
-	few	TRBV6-5	TRBJ2-6	16	TGTGCCAGCAGCCCTATGGGGGGCTCTGGGGCCAACGTCCTGACTTTC	CASSPMGGSGANVLTF
-	many	TRBV15	TRBJ1-4	14	TGTGCCACCACTTCAGGGTCAACTAATGAAAAACTGTTTTTT	CATTSGSTNEKLFF
-	-	TRBV5-1	TRBJ2-4	13	TGCGCCAGCAGCTTGGTCCCAGGGGACATTCAGTACTTC	CASSLVPGDIQYF
TRBD1	many	TRBV5-5	TRBJ2-2	13	TGTGCCAGCAGCGGGACAGGGACCGGGGAGCTGTTTTTT	CASSGTGTGELFF
-	many	TRBV7-9	TRBJ2-2	14	TGTGCCAGCAGCTTAGAAAGAGGAACCGGGGAGCTGTTTTTT	CASSLERGTGELFF
TRBD2	many	TRBV9	TRBJ2-3	18	TGTGCCAGCAGCGTAGGAGGGACTAGCGGGATAGCGGCAGATACGCAGTATTTT	CASSVGGTSGIAADTQYF
-	few	TRBV20-1	TRBJ2-3	13	TGCAGTGCTAGGAGAGGGAGTGGAGATACGCAGTATTTT	CSARRGSGDTQYF
-	-	TRBV10-3	TRBJ1-2	14	TGTGCCATCAGTGAGTCGGGAGGAAGCTATGGCTACACCTTC	CAISESGGSYGYTF
-	many	TRBV27	TRBJ2-3	15	TGTGCCAGCAGTTCCCGGACTGCTAGCACAGATACGCAGTATTTT	CASSSRTASTDTQYF
TRBD2	-	TRBV5-1	TRBJ2-1	15	TGCGCCAGCAGCTTGACTAGCGGGGGGGCGTTTGAGCAGTTCTTC	CASSLTSGGAFEQFF
-	many	TRBV5-1	TRBJ2-1	15	TGCGCCAGCAGCTTGGGGCTAGCGTCGTACAATGAGCAGTTCTTC	CASSLGLASYNEQFF
-	-	TRBV24-1	TRBJ2-2	11	TGTGCCACCAGTCGGGGCGGGGAGCTGTTTTTT	CATSRGGELFF
-	few	TRBV7-3	TRBJ2-3	13	TGTGCCAGCAGCCAATCAGGACCAGATACGCAGTATTTT	CASSQSGPDTQYF
-	many	TRBV4-1	TRBJ2-5	15	TGCGCCAGCAGCCAAGATACGGGCCGACAAGAGACCCAGTACTTC	CASSQDTGRQETQYF
-	few	TRBV6-6	TRBJ1-1	14	TGTGCCAGCAACCGGTGGGCGGGGAACACTGAAGCTTTCTTT	CASNRWAGNTEAFF
-	-	TRBV12-3/TRBV12-4	TRBJ1-1	15	TGTGCCAGCAGTTTTCTGGCCAGCGGAAACACTGAAGCTTTCTTT	CASSFLASGNTEAFF
TRBD2	-	TRBV20-1	TRBJ2-3	15	TGCAGTGCTAGAGGCCAGCGGGGTTCAACAGATACGCAGTATTTT	CSARGQRGSTDTQYF
-	many	TRBV7-2	TRBJ2-6	15	TGTGCCAGCAGCCCCCCCCGATATGGGGCCAACGTCCTGACTTTC	CASSPPRYGANVLTF
-	-	TRBV29-1	TRBJ2-5	12	TGCAGCGTTGAGACCGGTCAAGAGACCCAGTACTTC	CSVETGQETQYF
-	few	TRBV20-1	TRBJ2-5	13	TGCAGTGCTATATCTCCTCCGGGAGAGACCCAGTACTTC	CSAISPPGETQYF
TRBD2	few	TRBV20-1	TRBJ2-1	16	TGCAGTTGCGGGACTAGCGGGAGTATCACCTACAATGAGCAGTTCTTC	CSCGTSGSITYNEQFF
TRBD1	-	TRBV5-1	TRBJ1-3	15	TGCGCCAGCAGCCCCACAGGGGATAGTGGAAACACCATATATTTT	CASSPTGDSGNTIYF
-	many	TRBV12-3/TRBV12-4	TRBJ1-1	13	TGTGCCAGCAGTTTGGGCCCGAACACTGAAGCTTTCTTT	CASSLGPNTEAFF
TRBD2	-	TRBV5-1	TRBJ2-1	16	TGCGCCAGCAGCATGGGACTAGCGGCCATCAACAATGAGCAGTTCTTC	CASSMGLAAINNEQFF
-	few	TRBV28	TRBJ2-3	15	TGTGCCAGCAGTTTTCGGGGGCCGGCTTCTTATACGCAGTATTTT	CASSFRGPASYTQYF
-	-	TRBV9	TRBJ2-7	13	TGTGCCAGCAGCGTAGCGGACTCCTACGAGCAGTACTTC	CASSVADSYEQYF
-	many	TRBV20-1	TRBJ1-1	15	TGCAGTTCGCCCCGGGATGGGGGGCAAGGCACTGAAGCTTTCTTT	CSSPRDGGQGTEAFF
-	-	TRBV7-9	TRBJ1-4	16	TGTGCCAGCAGCTTAGAAAGGACGGCAACTAATGAAAAACTGTTTTTT	CASSLERTATNEKLFF